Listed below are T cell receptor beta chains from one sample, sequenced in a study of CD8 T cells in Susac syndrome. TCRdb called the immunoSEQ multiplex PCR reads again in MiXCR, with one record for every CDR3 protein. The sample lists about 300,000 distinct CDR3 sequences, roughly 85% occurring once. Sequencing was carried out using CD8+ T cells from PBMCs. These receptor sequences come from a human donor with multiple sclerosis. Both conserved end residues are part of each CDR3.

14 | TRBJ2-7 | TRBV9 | CASSGGLPSYEQYF
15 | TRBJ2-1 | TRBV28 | CASSFQGTGYNEQFF
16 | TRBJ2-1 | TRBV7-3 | CASSLGAGGPVNEQFF
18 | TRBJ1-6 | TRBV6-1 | CASSLISPGQRYNSPLHF
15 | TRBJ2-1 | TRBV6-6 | CASSRPAETYNEQFF
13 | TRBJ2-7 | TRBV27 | CASSLSPDGEQYF
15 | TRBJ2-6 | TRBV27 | CASSWGNSGANVLTF
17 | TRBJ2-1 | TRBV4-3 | CASSQEGAASSYNEQFF
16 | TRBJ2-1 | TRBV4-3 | CASSQGVAGTYNEQFF
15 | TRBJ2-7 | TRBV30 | CAWSAMTGGFYEQYF
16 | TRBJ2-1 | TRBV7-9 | CASSLGPATDYNEQFF
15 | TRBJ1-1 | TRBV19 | CASSIGLRLIDEAFF
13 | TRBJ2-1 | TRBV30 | CAWSAMEHNEQFF
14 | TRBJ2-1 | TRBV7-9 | CASSFPDWGNEQFF
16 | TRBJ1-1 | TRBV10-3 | CAISESPGSLNTEAFF
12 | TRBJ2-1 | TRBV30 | CAWSPARDEQFF
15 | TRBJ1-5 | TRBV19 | CASSPMSQGNQPQHF
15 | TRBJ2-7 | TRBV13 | CASSSREVVAYEQYF
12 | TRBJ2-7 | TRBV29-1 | CSAGGQDYEQYF
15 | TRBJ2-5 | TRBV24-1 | CATSGPRNTGETQYF
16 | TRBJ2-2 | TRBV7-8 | CASSLGLAGSSGELFF
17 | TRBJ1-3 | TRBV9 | CASSVAAADPSGNTIYF
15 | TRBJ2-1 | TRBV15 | CATSPGDSSYNEQFF
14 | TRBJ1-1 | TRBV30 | CAWSVLTGRTEAFF
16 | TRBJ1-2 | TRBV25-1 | CASSENGPYGAYGYTF
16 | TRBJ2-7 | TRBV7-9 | CASSLAPDSPSWEQYF
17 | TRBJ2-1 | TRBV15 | CATSRDVRTSGSDEQFF
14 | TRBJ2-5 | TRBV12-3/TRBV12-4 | CASSLGLVGETQYF
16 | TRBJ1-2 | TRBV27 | CASSLKGAGLLDGYTF
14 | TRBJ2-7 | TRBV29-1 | CSVGGVGGGYEQYF
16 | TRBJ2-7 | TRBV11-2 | CASSSYGQIFYYEQYF
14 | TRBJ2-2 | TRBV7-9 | CASSRSGVDGELFF
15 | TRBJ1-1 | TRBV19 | CASSNLGDMNTEAFF
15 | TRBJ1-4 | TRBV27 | CASSPGTGLYEKLFF
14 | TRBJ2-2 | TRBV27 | CASSLIGRAGELFF
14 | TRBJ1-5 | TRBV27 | CASSAGRGNQPQHF
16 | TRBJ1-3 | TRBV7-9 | CASSFSEGLPGNTIYF